Below are 23 T cell receptor beta chains sequenced from a single sample in a study of T cell repertoires in cytomegalovirus infection. TCRdb processed the reads anew with MiXCR; each CDR3 protein has one entry. This repertoire shows about 150,000 distinct CDR3 sequences, 23% found once; its top ten account for approximately 11%. The sequenced sample consisted of PBMCs. Receptor source: a human donor in good health (CMV status not recorded). Some clones in this sample may be carry-over from other donors' samples.

The J gene is TRBJ2-1, the V gene TRBV20-1, with 12 bases that match TRBD2. The V gene's germline CDR1 is DFQATT and CDR2 SNEGSKA (reference sequence). This CDR3 is built from 16 residues. Trimming at V came to 4 bases and at J to 5 bases, leaving 9 bases not matched to a gene. The CDR3 region is CSATPSGGAFDNEQFF. The CDR3 nucleotides read TGCAGTGCTACACCTAGCGGGGGGGCTTTCGACAATGAGCAGTTCTTC.

This clonotype was observed many times. The gene calls are TRBV28 and TRBJ1-1, with no clear D. Germline V lookup: CDR1 MDHEN, CDR2 SYDVKM. The CDR3 extends over 10 amino acids. The V gene lost 4 bases and the J gene lost 9 bases, with 6 bases spanning the gap. The CDR3 loop reads CASSSNKAFF. CDR3 DNA: TGTGCCAGCAGTTCAAACAAAGCTTTCTTT.

This clonotype appeared many times. This chain joins TRBV7-2 and TRBJ2-1; possibly TRBD2 for D (6 bases). CDR1 and CDR2 (germline): SGHTA, FQGNSA. V was clipped by 1 base and J by 7 bases, with 14 bases between them. CDR3 length: 15 amino acids. In DNA, the CDR3 is TGTGCCAGCAGCTTAGGCCGGGAGATCTTGAATGAGCAGTTCTTC. Amino acids: CASSLGREILNEQFF.

The CDR3 loop reads CASSHLGDTEAFF. The CDR3 coding sequence is TGTGCCAGCAGTCACCTGGGAGACACTGAAGCTTTCTTT. The V and J genes are TRBV7-9 and TRBJ1-1; D is uncertain. The germline V gene encodes CDR1 SEHNR and CDR2 FQNEAQ (reference sequence). Trimming removed 6 bases from V and 3 bases from J, with 11 bases in between. The CDR3 totals 13 residues.

The chain carries TRBV5-4 and TRBJ2-4, with TRBD1 identical over 7 bases. Looked up from germline, CDR1 is SGHNT and CDR2 is YYREEE (reference sequence). The CDR3 is 15 amino acids. The J segment lost 3 bases and the V segment lost 0 bases, leaving 3 bases of the junction unmatched. The CDR3 DNA reads TGTGCCAGCAGCTTGGCGACAGGGCTCAAAAACATTCAGTACTTC. The encoded protein is CASSLATGLKNIQYF.

This clonotype appeared many times. The V and J genes are TRBV7-8 and TRBJ2-3; 11 positions match TRBD2. V lost 3 bases to trimming and J lost 2 bases; unmatched junction nucleotides: 7. CDR3 length: 17 residues. Per germline, CDR1 SGHVS and CDR2 FQNEAQ. DNA for the CDR3: TGTGCCAGCAGCTTGGGGGCGGGACTAGCGGCCACAGATACGCAGTATTTT. Translated: CASSLGAGLAATDTQYF.

J is TRBJ2-1 and V is TRBV5-5; no definite D call. The CDR3 has 13 amino acids. Trimming shortened V by 3 bases and J by 7 bases, and 11 bases separated the two germline ends. Germline CDR1 and CDR2: SGHKS and YYEKEE (reference sequence). CDR3 sequence: CASSSVGKNEQFF. CDR3 bases: TGTGCCAGCAGCTCGGTAGGGAAAAATGAGCAGTTCTTC.

This clonotype was seen at least ten times. V is TRBV12-3 or TRBV12-4 and J is TRBJ2-3; 7 bases are shared with TRBD2. The ends lost 8 bases at V and 5 bases at J; junction bases unmatched: 13. This CDR3 is 15 amino acids long. The CDR3 loop reads CASVTSGRARDTQYF. The CDR3, as DNA: TGTGCCAGCGTTACTTCAGGGAGGGCGCGAGATACGCAGTATTTT.

The CDR3 DNA reads as TGCAGTGCTAGAGATGTTGCAGGGCATGAGCAGTACTTC. Translation gives CSARDVAGHEQYF. The rearrangement joins TRBV20-1 to TRBJ2-7; TRBD1 is a possible D gene (5 bases). V was clipped by 0 bases and J by 7 bases, with 13 bases between them. Germline-derived CDR1 and CDR2 are DFQATT and SNEGSKA (reference sequence). The CDR3 has 13 amino acids.

The chain links TRBV7-6 to TRBJ2-3, with TRBD2 matching 8 bases. V lost 5 bases, J lost 5 bases, and 6 bases stayed unmatched. Germline V gene sequence: CDR1 SGHVS, CDR2 FNYEAQ. This CDR3 has 14 amino acids. CDR3 amino acids: CASSPGLEVDTQYF. As DNA, the CDR3 is TGTGCCAGCAGCCCGGGACTAGAAGTAGATACGCAGTATTTT.

This clonotype was seen a handful of times. This chain joins TRBV7-9 and TRBJ2-7; TRBD1 might be the D (6 bases). The CDR3 runs to 12 residues. CDR1 SEHNR and CDR2 FQNEAQ come from the germline V gene (reference sequence). V lost 5 bases to trimming and J lost 12 bases, with 17 bases between them. CDR3 loop: CASSINREEGYF. CDR3 sequence (DNA): TGTGCCAGCAGCATAAACAGGGAAGAAGGGTACTTC.

The V and J genes are TRBV7-4 and TRBJ2-1; D gene uncertain. The CDR3 loop spans 14 amino acids. CDR1 is SGHVT and CDR2 is SQSDAQ in the germline V gene. V dropped 1 base and J dropped 8 bases, with 12 bases sitting between them. CDR3 protein: CASSLESEVDEQFF. The DNA for the CDR3 is TGTGCCAGCAGCTTAGAGAGCGAGGTCGATGAGCAGTTCTTC.

This clonotype was counted many times. The J gene is TRBJ2-7, the V gene TRBV6-6, with 9 bases aligning to TRBD2. This CDR3 is 13 amino acids long. Unmatched junction bases numbered 4, after V lost 8 bases and J lost 2 bases. Germline assignment: CDR1 MNHNY and CDR2 SVGAGI (reference sequence). This chain's CDR3 is CASRGGRAYEQYF. The CDR3, as DNA: TGTGCCAGCCGGGGCGGGAGGGCCTACGAGCAGTACTTC.

This clonotype was picked up many times. The genes are TRBV7-2 and TRBJ1-1; 8 bases fit TRBD1. Unmatched junction bases numbered 8, after V lost 7 bases and J lost 7 bases. Germline V lookup: CDR1 SGHTA, CDR2 FQGNSA. The CDR3 has 13 amino acids. CDR3 residues: CASKSGGGGEAFF. As DNA, the CDR3 is TGTGCCAGCAAGTCAGGGGGCGGAGGTGAAGCTTTCTTT.

This chain connects TRBV19 to TRBJ2-1, with a possible D match to TRBD2 (6 bases). This CDR3 has 16 residues. Germline CDR1 reads LNHDA; CDR2 reads SQIVND (reference sequence). V was cut by 4 bases and J by 4 bases, with 17 bases left in between. The DNA for the CDR3 is TGTGCCAGTAGTAGCCTGGGATCCGGGGGTTACAATGAGCAGTTCTTC. Its translation is CASSSLGSGGYNEQFF.

The chain has TRBV11-2 and TRBJ2-5, with TRBD1 as a possible D gene (5 bases). CDR3 length: 13 amino acids. Trimming cost V 4 bases and J 5 bases, with 11 bases left between them. CDR1 and CDR2 from the germline V gene are SGHAT and FQNNGV. The chain's CDR3 is CASSSTGVETQYF. In DNA, the CDR3 is TGTGCCAGCAGCTCAACAGGCGTGGAGACCCAGTACTTC.

The V call is TRBV29-1, the J call TRBJ2-1; 8 positions agree with TRBD1. V was pared by 6 bases and J by 6 bases, with 4 bases of the junction left unmatched. The CDR3 is 12 residues long. Germline assignment: CDR1 SQVTM and CDR2 ANQGSEA. The CDR3, as DNA: TGCAGCGTAACCGGGACAGGCAATGAGCAGTTCTTC. Amino acid sequence: CSVTGTGNEQFF.

This chain connects TRBV6-2 or TRBV6-3 to TRBJ2-7; the D is unclear. CDR3 length: 13 residues. The V gene's germline CDR1 is MNHEY and CDR2 SVGEGT. V was cut by 5 bases and J by 3 bases, with 11 bases left in between. The CDR3 protein is CASSPWWFYEQYF. For the CDR3, the DNA is TGTGCCAGCAGTCCTTGGTGGTTCTACGAGCAGTACTTC.

This clonotype has a handful of counts. V is TRBV28 and J is TRBJ2-3, with 7 bases matching TRBD1. The CDR3 sequence is 15 residues long. J gave up 4 bases and V 5 bases, and 9 bases lay outside the gene matches. Germline V gene data show CDR1 as MDHEN and CDR2 as SYDVKM. CDR3 sequence reads: CASSQQGQVPDTQYF. As DNA, the CDR3 is TGTGCCAGCAGTCAACAAGGACAGGTTCCAGATACGCAGTATTTT.

V is TRBV19 and J is TRBJ1-2, with 7 bases matching TRBD1. The germline V gene has CDR1 LNHDA and CDR2 SQIVND (reference sequence). The V and J ends lost 1 base and 6 bases, in that order; junction bases with no gene match: 8. The CDR3 runs 15 residues. Here the CDR3 DNA reads TGTGCCAGTAGTATAGGACAGGGTAGGCTGGATGGCTACACCTTC. This codes for CASSIGQGRLDGYTF.

The count of this clonotype is one. The J gene is TRBJ1-1, the V gene TRBV29-1; 8 positions agree with TRBD1. V gave up 6 bases and J gave up 4 bases; unmatched junction bases: 7. Germline V CDR1 and CDR2: SQVTM, ANQGSEA. This CDR3 contains 13 residues. CDR3 sequence reads: CSVDGQGGTEAFF. The CDR3 DNA reads TGCAGCGTCGACGGACAGGGTGGCACTGAAGCTTTCTTT.

CDR3 amino acids: CASSQIGRMNTEAFF. The CDR3, as DNA: TGCGCCAGCAGCCAAATAGGTCGCATGAACACTGAAGCTTTCTTT. The gene calls are TRBV4-1 and TRBJ1-1; D is unresolved. The V gene lost 2 bases and the J gene lost 0 bases, with 10 bases spanning the gap. There are 15 residues in the CDR3. CDR1 is MGHRA, CDR2 YSYEKL, per germline.

This clonotype has a count of ten or more. The chain links TRBV6-1 to TRBJ2-7, with 9 bases that match TRBD1. J lost 0 bases, V lost 6 bases, and 6 bases had no gene match. Germline V gene data show CDR1 as MNHNS and CDR2 as SASEGT. The CDR3 is made up of 15 amino acids. The CDR3 DNA reads TGTGCCAGCAGCCCCGGGGGACAGGGCTCCTACGAGCAGTACTTC. Encoded protein: CASSPGGQGSYEQYF.